This T cell receptor (beta chain) comes out of a study of immune heterogeneity within non-small cell lung tumors (dated by TCRdb to 2016 to 2019). At the level of the whole study: By histology, the tumors included 10 non-squamous carcinomas, several squamous cell carcinomas and 1 tumor not otherwise specified. Transcriptome data were available for just about 40 loci from around twelve patients, whereas TCR repertoire analysis spanned 60 or so tumor loci from 15 or so patients. Whole-exome sequencing, RNA-seq and TCR beta repertoire sequencing were combined for multiple spatially distinct regions from each NSCLC tumor so that intratumoral immune heterogeneity could be examined. For mutant peptides 8 to 11 amino acids long, netMHCpan-3.0 predicted neoantigen binding to the HLA alleles of each patient. Study-wide conclusions, independent of this receptor: High-frequency TCR beta clonotypes were found to be largely distinct between individual patients. Within a patient, identical dominant CDR3B clonotypes were found to recur across loci, yet unique high-frequency clones were also harbored in different tumor locations. A statistically significant but moderate positive correlation (R around 0.35) was observed between local T-cell repertoire clonality and local tumor mutational burden.

For the TCR template, genomic DNA was extracted from bulk tumor tissue, and approximately 550 ng of gDNA was amplified for each sample. During surgery, several biopsies were collected from each primary tumor and placed as far from one another as possible within the tumor mass. The study cohort was described as untreated, and patients were newly diagnosed NSCLC cases undergoing curative surgery. The donor group was made up of approximately 15 newly diagnosed non-small cell lung cancer patients undergoing surgery with curative intent. Resected tumor masses were reviewed by two independent pathologists. Only DNA and RNA samples of high quality went on to sequencing. The TCR beta CDR3 region was amplified with a multiplex PCR system whose first round ran for approximately 11 cycles using 32 V-gene forward primers and 13 J-gene reverse primers. A QIAGEN Multiplex PCR Kit was used for first-round PCR, and the primer sequences were filed in Chinese patent CN105087789A. In a second PCR round, Illumina universal primers were added with the Phusion High-Fidelity PCR Kit. Sequencing of the TCR libraries was done on the Illumina HiSeq X Ten platform in paired-end mode with a 151 bp read length. As for the authors' bioinformatics: Reads lacking multiplex PCR primers were removed with Cutadapt, read pairs were merged with PEAR, and CDR3 regions were called with MiXCR default settings. Repertoire diversity was assessed by Shannon entropy, and clonality was calculated as one minus the Shannon entropy divided by the ln of the count of productive unique sequences. Clonotypes at a frequency of at least 0.5% were defined as dominant or high-frequency T-cell clones. TCRdb reprocessed the public reads (quality trimming at Q25 with fastp, clone calling with MiXCR) and kept in-frame beta chains. Every distinct CDR3 protein forms one entry, paired with its most common genes and DNA. TCRdb assigned the V and J calls; the authors' analysis was not used. The sample records 15,000 or so distinct CDR3 sequences, around 27% of which are singletons. Around 4.9% of the sample is in the top ten clones.

This clonotype registers as medium-sized (0.01 to 0.1%) within its sample. Its antigen specificity is not known. No much larger clone is present one base from it, and per-base qualities are unavailable. Sequenced: lung tumor tissue. This clonotype was sampled from a man aged 40-49 years with non-small cell lung cancer.

The CDR3 protein: CSVEVNGISYEQYF. In nucleotide form, the sequence is TGCAGCGTTGAGGTCAATGGCATCTCCTACGAGCAGTACTTC. The V gene is TRBV29-1 and the J gene is TRBJ2-7; the D gene identity is not certain. The CDR3 contains 14 residues, cysteine and phenylalanine counted. Only the CDR3 region is kept as DNA, spanning 42 bases read in frame from base 1. The germline V gene gives CDR1 as SQVTM and CDR2 as ANQGSEA. Between the V and J ends, shortened by 3 bases and 0 bases respectively, the junction contains 12 bases.